Listed here is a single TCR beta chain. Its specificity is not known. The entry originates in a study of vaccination effects on CD4 cells after COVID-19. CDR3 size: 15 residues. Deletions cut 5 bases from V and 0 bases from J, with 14 bases between. The germline CDR1 and CDR2 sequences are SGHNT and YYREEE (reference sequence). With the ViraFEST assay, the study expanded antigen-specific CD4+ T cells using viral peptide pools, then sequenced them. CD4+ T cells were isolated after 10 days of culture. Participants received two doses of either the BNT162b2 or mRNA-1273 vaccine. Only in-frame clones appear in the TCRdb table, and some are missing; sequencing was by immunoSEQ multiplex PCR. In the table there are approximately 29,000 clones, over 70% of which are singletons.

Sequenced material: CD4+ T cells from PBMCs cultured with HCoV-NL63 spike peptides, taken after COVID-19 vaccination. The chain links TRBV5-4 to TRBJ1-2; a weak D match, TRBD1 (5 bases). The clonotype originates from a human donor who received a COVID-19 vaccine. CDR3 sequence (DNA): TGTGCCAGCAGTCCACCGGGACGTTCTAACTATGGCTACACCTTC. Its translation is CASSPPGRSNYGYTF.